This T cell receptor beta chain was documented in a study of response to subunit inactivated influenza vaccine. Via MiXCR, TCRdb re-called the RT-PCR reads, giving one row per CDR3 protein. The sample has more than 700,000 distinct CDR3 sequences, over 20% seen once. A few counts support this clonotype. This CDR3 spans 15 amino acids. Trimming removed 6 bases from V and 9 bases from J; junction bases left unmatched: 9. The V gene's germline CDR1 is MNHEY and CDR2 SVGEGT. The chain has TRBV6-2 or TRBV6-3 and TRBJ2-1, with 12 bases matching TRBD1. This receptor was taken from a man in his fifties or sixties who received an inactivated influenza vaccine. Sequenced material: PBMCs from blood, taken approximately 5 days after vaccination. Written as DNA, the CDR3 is TGTGCCAGCAGCAATACCGGGACAGGGGGCGTTGAGCAGTTCTTC. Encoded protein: CASSNTGTGGVEQFF.